Below are 28 T cell receptor beta chains sequenced from a single sample in a study of cytomegalovirus exposure and HLA in healthy donors. Amplification used 60 Vbeta primers and 13 Jbeta primers. The repertoire was sequenced with immunoSEQ multiplex PCR; TCRdb's copy has only in-frame clones and lacks some. This table has some 96,000 clones, about 80% appearing once. The sample comprised PBMCs. These receptors originate from a man aged 35 to 55 in good health and CMV-seronegative.

This chain joins TRBV7-9 and TRBJ2-1; 10 positions agree with TRBD1. Germline loops: CDR1 SEHNR, CDR2 FQNEAQ (reference sequence). This CDR3 is 15 amino acids long. Trimming removed 5 bases from V and 8 bases from J; junction bases left unmatched: 9. CDR3 sequence reads: CASSPKGTGAYEQFF. In DNA, the CDR3 is TGTGCCAGCAGCCCCAAGGGGACAGGGGCCTATGAGCAGTTCTTC.

The chain uses TRBV9 and TRBJ2-1, with D tentatively TRBD2 (6 bases). CDR1 and CDR2 from the germline V gene are SGDLS and YYNGEE. The CDR3 spans 15 residues. The V end was cut by 2 bases, the J end by 3 bases, with 12 bases between. The CDR3 DNA reads as TGTGCCAGCAGCGTTAGCGGACAAGACTACAATGAGCAGTTCTTC. Amino acids: CASSVSGQDYNEQFF.

The genes are TRBV6-6 and TRBJ2-2, with 9 bases identical to TRBD1. Germline CDR1 MNHNY, CDR2 SVGAGI (reference sequence). The J segment lost 7 bases and the V segment lost 6 bases, leaving 9 bases of the junction unmatched. CDR3 size: 15 residues. The CDR3: CASRHGQGIGGELFF. The CDR3 DNA follows: TGTGCCAGCAGACACGGACAGGGGATCGGCGGGGAGCTGTTTTTT.

This sequence joins TRBV7-9 and TRBJ1-2, with a weak D call TRBD1 (5 bases). Germline V gives CDR1 SEHNR, CDR2 FQNEAQ (reference sequence). This CDR3 comprises 13 residues. V was clipped by 7 bases and J by 3 bases, with 12 bases between them. The CDR3 loop reads CASTLTEDYGYTF. The CDR3 DNA sequence: TGTGCCAGCACCTTGACAGAAGACTATGGCTACACCTTC.

This chain joins TRBV2 and TRBJ2-5; 8 bases line up with TRBD1. The closer fit of TRBJ2-7 to the DNA end suggests the J call may be wrong. This CDR3 region has 15 residues. Germline loops: CDR1 SNHLY, CDR2 FYNNEI. As DNA, the CDR3 is TGTGCCAGCAGTGAATCCGGGACAGGCGTGTACGAGCAGTACTTC. Residues: CASSESGTGVYEQYF.

To note about this clone: Other DNA sequences from this sample encode an identical CDR3 as well. The V gene is TRBV27, the J gene TRBJ2-7; D not certain. The germline CDR1 and CDR2 sequences are MNHEY and SMNVEV (reference sequence). CDR3 length: 13 amino acids. Trimming shortened V by 3 bases and J by 2 bases, and 8 bases separated the two germline ends. CDR3 sequence (DNA): TGTGCCAGCAGTTTGGGCAGGACCTACGAGCAGTACTTC. It translates to CASSLGRTYEQYF.

V gene TRBV28 combines with J gene TRBJ2-7; 8 positions match TRBD1. J was trimmed by 3 bases and V by 7 bases; bases with no gene match: 11. Per the germline V gene, CDR1 is MDHEN and CDR2 is SYDVKM. The CDR3 is 15 amino acids. CDR3 region: CASTEDRVIGYEQYF. DNA of the CDR3: TGTGCCAGCACCGAGGACAGGGTGATTGGCTACGAGCAGTACTTC.

A note on this clone: The junction and the germline gene differ at one end; a read error may be behind it. V gene TRBV7-9 combines with J gene TRBJ2-3; D ambiguous. This CDR3 has 14 amino acids. Germline V gives CDR1 SEHNR, CDR2 FQNEAQ (reference sequence). As DNA, the CDR3 is TGTGCCAGCATCTTAGCCCCACACACAGATACGCAGTATTTT. Translating it yields CASILAPHTDTQYF.

The genes are TRBV4-1 and TRBJ1-4; a weak D match, TRBD1 (5 bases). The V and J ends lost 1 base and 8 bases respectively, with 14 bases between them. Germline CDR1 is MGHRA and CDR2 is YSYEKL. The CDR3 loop spans 15 amino acids. As DNA, the CDR3 is TGCGCCAGCAGCCAAGTAGGTACAGGTATCGAAAAACTGTTTTTT. Amino acid sequence: CASSQVGTGIEKLFF.

V is TRBV7-2 and J is TRBJ1-3; D gene ambiguous. Trimming stripped 1 base from V and 0 bases from J, with 13 bases between. The length of the CDR3 is 17 residues. Germline V lookup: CDR1 SGHTA, CDR2 FQGNSA. Written as DNA, the CDR3 is TGTGCCAGCAGCTTAGATACCGCAGTTGCCTCTGGAAACACCATATATTTT. As protein: CASSLDTAVASGNTIYF.

The rearrangement uses TRBV19 and TRBJ2-3, with 10 bases fitting TRBD1. The V gene's germline CDR1 is LNHDA and CDR2 SQIVND (reference sequence). Trimming cost V 4 bases and J 0 bases; bases outside gene matches: 4. The CDR3 is 16 amino acids. Written as DNA, the CDR3 is TGTGCCAGTAGTAACCCGGGACAGGGGAGCACAGATACGCAGTATTTT. Amino acids: CASSNPGQGSTDTQYF.

This chain connects TRBV27 to TRBJ1-5; D is unclear. Trimming removed 6 bases at V and 2 bases at J, with 5 bases between. Germline V gene data show CDR1 as MNHEY and CDR2 as SMNVEV (reference sequence). The length of the CDR3 is 12 residues. CDR3 in DNA: TGTGCCAGCAGCGGGGGCAATCAGCCCCAGCATTTT. Its protein product is CASSGGNQPQHF.

This clone is medium-sized within its sample. Other DNA sequences within the sample encode an identical CDR3. The V and J genes are TRBV11-2 and TRBJ2-7; no firm D call. The germline CDR1 and CDR2 sequences are SGHAT and FQNNGV. V shed 1 base and J shed 3 bases, with 10 bases lying between them. CDR3 length equals 14 residues. The CDR3 reads CASSLGGRSYEQYF. CDR3 nucleotides: TGTGCCAGCAGCTTAGGTGGTAGAAGCTACGAGCAGTACTTC.

This clone turned up a few times. The junction departs from the called germline gene at one end, perhaps through a read error. The rearrangement joins TRBV2 to TRBJ2-7, with D maybe TRBD1 (6 bases). This CDR3 has 13 amino acids. Germline values: CDR1 SNHLY, CDR2 FYNNEI. The CDR3 DNA is TGTGCCAGGAGTGAGGGACAAATTTACGAGCAGTACTTC. Translating it yields CARSEGQIYEQYF.

The chain couples TRBV27 to TRBJ2-7, with 10 bases identical to TRBD1. Germline values: CDR1 MNHEY, CDR2 SMNVEV (reference sequence). CDR3 size: 16 residues. The trim removed 6 bases at V and 4 bases at J, leaving 12 bases unmatched. CDR3 residues: CASSQTGGAGPYEQYF. The CDR3 DNA reads as TGTGCCAGCAGCCAGACAGGGGGCGCAGGTCCGTACGAGCAGTACTTC.

V gene TRBV2 combines with J gene TRBJ1-1; D is undetermined. From germline, CDR1 is SNHLY and CDR2 FYNNEI. CDR3 length: 15 amino acids. Between the trimmed V and J ends, which lost 2 bases and 0 bases, there was a span of 10 bases. This CDR3 is CASSERLAMNTEAFF. CDR3 bases: TGTGCCAGCAGTGAAAGGTTAGCAATGAACACTGAAGCTTTCTTT. Looking up the rest from reference TRBV2 and TRBJ1-1 gives the full variable domain: EPEVTQTPSHQVTQMGQEVILRCVPISNHLYFYWYRQILGQKVEFLVSFYNNEISEKSEIFDDQFSVERPDGSNFTLKIRSTKLEDSAMYFCASSERLAMNTEAFFGQGTRLTVV.

This clone has only one observation. The J gene is TRBJ1-1, the V gene TRBV28, with a possible D match to TRBD1 (5 bases). V dropped 9 bases and J dropped 0 bases, with 14 bases sitting between them. Germline V gene sequence: CDR1 MDHEN, CDR2 SYDVKM. This CDR3 region has 14 residues. The DNA of the CDR3 is TGTGCCAGTCGGTCGGGGGGTTTGAACACTGAAGCTTTCTTT. The encoded protein is CASRSGGLNTEAFF.

J is TRBJ2-5 and V is TRBV28; 7 bases are a match to TRBD1. CDR1 and CDR2 from the germline V gene are MDHEN and SYDVKM. The CDR3 totals 15 residues. The V segment lost 2 bases and the J segment 5 bases; nucleotides outside the gene matches: 8. This CDR3 reads CASSLKFTGEETQYF. As DNA, the CDR3 is TGTGCCAGCAGTTTAAAGTTTACAGGGGAGGAGACCCAGTACTTC.

The gene calls are TRBV6-4 and TRBJ2-1; a possible D gene is TRBD2 (5 bases). The germline V gene has CDR1 MRHNA and CDR2 SNTAGT. With 6 bases removed from V and 7 bases from J, the gap between germline ends came to 16 bases. The CDR3 is 14 residues long. The CDR3 DNA sequence: TGTGCCAGCAGCGACGGAGGAGACTTTAATGAGCAGTTCTTC. Its translation: CASSDGGDFNEQFF.

The V call is TRBV7-2, the J call TRBJ2-3; unclear D gene. The CDR3 length is 16 residues. Germline V gene lookup returns CDR1 SGHTA and CDR2 FQGNSA. Trimming cost V 2 bases and J 2 bases, with 14 bases left between them. The CDR3 reads CASSLLRPQLTDTQYF. In DNA, the CDR3 is TGTGCCAGCAGCTTATTGCGTCCCCAACTCACAGATACGCAGTATTTT.

This chain joins TRBV7-2 and TRBJ2-7, with 7 bases matching TRBD2. The CDR3 is 15 amino acids. J gave up 8 bases and V 3 bases, and 13 bases lay outside the gene matches. The V gene's germline CDR1 is SGHTA and CDR2 FQGNSA. The CDR3: CASSFGGDPMEKQYF. The CDR3 region has the DNA TGTGCCAGCAGCTTTGGGGGGGACCCGATGGAGAAGCAGTACTTC.

This clone appeared a few times. The chain employs TRBV7-8 and TRBJ2-4; the match to TRBD2 covers 10 bases. The V gene end was trimmed by 5 bases and the J gene end by 2 bases; junction bases not matched to a gene: 6. The CDR3 runs 16 residues. Germline V gives CDR1 SGHVS, CDR2 FQNEAQ. This chain's CDR3 is CASSPGLANTKNIQYF. The CDR3 DNA follows: TGTGCCAGCAGCCCGGGACTAGCGAATACCAAAAACATTCAGTACTTC.

The chain has TRBV28 and TRBJ2-1; possible D gene TRBD2, 6 bases. The CDR3 length is 14 residues. Germline V gene sequence: CDR1 MDHEN, CDR2 SYDVKM. Trimming pared 6 bases from V and 2 bases from J, leaving 11 bases between. CDR3 DNA: TGTGCCAGCAGCCGCCGGGAGACCTACAATGAGCAGTTCTTC. Its translation: CASSRRETYNEQFF.

V gene TRBV7-8 combines with J gene TRBJ2-1; D gene unclear. Per the germline V gene, CDR1 is SGHVS and CDR2 is FQNEAQ. Trimming left V 3 bases short and J 3 bases short, with 9 bases between. The CDR3 consists of 14 residues. CDR3 nucleotide sequence: TGTGCCAGCAGCTTGGAGTTGGGCTACAATGAGCAGTTCTTC. Translating gives CASSLELGYNEQFF.

The chain uses TRBV27 and TRBJ1-4; possible D gene TRBD1, 5 bases. CDR3 length: 14 amino acids. Trimming stripped 4 bases from V and 6 bases from J, with 12 bases between. CDR1 is MNHEY and CDR2 is SMNVEV in the germline V gene (reference sequence). CDR3 bases: TGTGCCAGCAGTTCGCCGGGGGGAGATGAAAAACTGTTTTTT. Amino acids: CASSSPGGDEKLFF.

This chain connects TRBV15 to TRBJ2-2; the match to TRBD2 covers 12 bases. The germline CDR1 and CDR2 sequences are LNHNV and YYDKDF (reference sequence). The CDR3 contains 18 residues. J was trimmed by 6 bases and V by 1 base; bases with no gene match: 9. In DNA, the CDR3 is TGTGCCACCAGCAGAGGGACTAGCGGGAAAGAGAGGGCCGGGGAGCTGTTTTTT. Translated, it gives CATSRGTSGKERAGELFF. Combining the CDR3 with reference TRBV15 and TRBJ2-2 gives the whole variable domain DAMVIQNPRYQVTQFGKPVTLSCSQTLNHNVMYWYQQKSSQAPKLLFHYYDKDFNNEADTPDNFQSRRPNTSFCFLDIRSPGLGDTAMYLCATSRGTSGKERAGELFFGEGSRLTVL.

The chain combines TRBV27 with TRBJ2-1; 7 nucleotides align to TRBD2. This CDR3 comprises 17 residues. The germline gives CDR1 MNHEY, CDR2 SMNVEV (reference sequence). V shed 6 bases, J shed 1 base, and the junction held 12 bases outside the gene matches. The CDR3 sequence is CASSRGGATLSYNEQFF. CDR3 nucleotides: TGTGCCAGCAGCCGGGGAGGGGCCACTTTATCCTACAATGAGCAGTTCTTC.

The chain carries TRBV5-1 and TRBJ2-5, with a tentative D call TRBD2 (6 bases). Looked up from germline, CDR1 is SGHRS and CDR2 is YFSETQ. Deletions cut 1 base from V and 4 bases from J, with 17 bases between. The length of the CDR3 is 16 residues. CDR3 loop: CASSLSTTIGGETQYF. The CDR3 DNA reads as TGCGCCAGCAGCTTGAGTACAACCATCGGGGGAGAGACCCAGTACTTC.